The 3 T cell receptor beta chains below were found in one sample sequenced in a study of T cell repertoires in cytomegalovirus infection. The antigens these receptors bind are not known. MiXCR, applied by TCRdb to the reads, yields one record per CDR3 protein. This sample has around 750,000 distinct CDR3 sequences; 30% to 35% occur once, and the top ten carry roughly 12%. The sample here was cultured CD8+ T cells from PBMCs, taken from culture after CMV antigen stimulation. These receptors were collected from a human donor in good health (CMV status not recorded). Some clones in this sample may be carry-over from other donors' samples.

The sample holds a few counts of this clonotype. The V and J genes are TRBV7-6 and TRBJ1-6, with 7 positions matching TRBD1. This CDR3 is built from 15 residues. Unmatched junction bases numbered 10, after V lost 5 bases and J lost 9 bases. Looked up from germline, CDR1 is SGHVS and CDR2 is FNYEAQ. This chain's CDR3 is CASSVTQGKGSPLHF. The CDR3 coding sequence is TGTGCCAGCAGCGTAACACAGGGGAAAGGTTCACCCCTCCACTTT.

This sequence joins TRBV7-8 and TRBJ2-7; D gene unclear. There are 13 residues in the CDR3. Germline CDR1 reads SGHVS; CDR2 reads FQNEAQ. The germline V and J ends were trimmed by 5 bases and 6 bases, with 14 bases remaining between them. In DNA form, the CDR3 reads TGTGCCAGCAGCCCCCCGGGCCGGAGCGAGCAGTACTTC. As protein: CASSPPGRSEQYF. The full variable domain, completed using reference TRBV7-8 and TRBJ2-7, is GAGVSQSPRYKVAKRGQDVALRCDPISGHVSLFWYQQALGQGPEFLTYFQNEAQLDKSGLPSDRFFAERPEGSVSTLKIQRTQQEDSAVYLCASSPPGRSEQYFGPGTRLTVT.

This clonotype was observed a handful of times. The rearrangement joins TRBV15 to TRBJ2-7; tentative D call: TRBD1 (6 bases). V lost 0 bases to trimming and J lost 0 bases, with 9 bases between them. The length of the CDR3 is 15 residues. The germline V gene has CDR1 LNHNV and CDR2 YYDKDF (reference sequence). CDR3 region: CATSRDWGPSYEQYF. CDR3 bases: TGTGCCACCAGCAGAGATTGGGGGCCCTCCTACGAGCAGTACTTC.